Presented here are 4 T cell receptor beta chains from one specimen sequenced in a study of cytomegalovirus exposure and HLA in healthy donors. Primers for the PCR totalled 60 Vbeta and 13 Jbeta. Produced via immunoSEQ multiplex PCR; TCRdb's table is partial and in-frame only. The data contain around 110,000 clones, around three quarters of them singletons. The sequenced material came from PBMCs. The receptors originated from a woman in her 30s in good health and CMV-seronegative.

This clone showed up just a few times. The rearrangement links TRBV6-1 to TRBJ1-1, with D possibly being TRBD1 (5 bases). Trimming took off 1 base at V and 5 bases at J, with 11 bases between the two ends. The CDR3 extends over 14 amino acids. CDR1 is MNHNS and CDR2 is SASEGT in the germline V gene. The CDR3 DNA reads as TGTGCCAGCAGTGAAGGGGGGGGAGGAACTGAAGCTTTCTTT. It specifies CASSEGGGGTEAFF.

The J gene is TRBJ1-2, the V gene TRBV27; D is perhaps TRBD1 (6 bases). The length of the CDR3 is 13 residues. The germline gives CDR1 MNHEY, CDR2 SMNVEV (reference sequence). V was pared by 0 bases and J by 10 bases, with 12 bases between. The CDR3 DNA reads TGTGCCAGCAGTTTATCACAGGGCCGAACCTACACCTTC. Translated, it gives CASSLSQGRTYTF.

The chain uses TRBV30 and TRBJ1-3; 7 bases align to TRBD1. This CDR3 is built from 13 residues. Germline CDR1 reads GTSNPN; CDR2 reads SVGIG (reference sequence). The junction had 4 bases not matched to a gene; V was cut back by 5 bases and J by 3 bases. CDR3 coding DNA: TGTGCCTGGGAGACAGGGTTTGGAAACACCATATATTTT. Encoded protein: CAWETGFGNTIYF.

The chain carries TRBV18 and TRBJ1-4; D not certain. Germline values: CDR1 KGHSH, CDR2 LQKENI. The length of the CDR3 is 15 residues. V was pared by 3 bases and J by 10 bases, with 18 bases between. CDR3: CASSPTVVEPGKLFF. CDR3 nucleotide sequence: TGTGCCAGCTCACCCACCGTTGTGGAACCAGGAAAACTGTTTTTT.